Following are 12 T cell receptor beta chains from one sample sequenced in a study of control samples from healthy donors and cancer patients (dated by TCRdb to 2018 to 2021). The library was produced with the immunoSEQ multiplex PCR assay. TCRdb re-hosts the immuneACCESS table, in-frame sequences only. Its copies lack some clones; in the studies checked, an unresolved V gene accounts for under half of them, and the cause for the rest is not known. The sample profile shows about 150,000 clones; roughly nine tenths of them were found once. Jointly, the top ten make up more than 4% of the sample. The sequenced sample was blood. The receptors were gathered from a man aged 25 to 40 in good health.

This clone was seen a single time. V gene TRBV9 combines with J gene TRBJ2-1; the D is unclear. The CDR3 extends over 17 amino acids. Germline CDR1 is SGDLS and CDR2 is YYNGEE. Trimming took off 4 bases at V and 0 bases at J, with 17 bases between the two ends. The CDR3 coding sequence is TGTGCCAGCAGCCTGTCTCGAGTCCCCAGCTCCTACAATGAGCAGTTCTTC. The encoded protein is CASSLSRVPSSYNEQFF.

The CDR3 spells CASSKDITGNTIYF. For the CDR3, the DNA is TGTGCCAGCAGCAAGGACATTACTGGAAACACCATATATTTT. This chain links TRBV5-6 with TRBJ1-3, with D possibly matching TRBD1 (5 bases). This CDR3 region has 14 residues. Germline V gives CDR1 SGHDT, CDR2 YYEEEE. V was shortened by 4 bases and J by 2 bases, with 10 bases between the two germline ends. The complete variable domain, with remaining parts taken from reference TRBV5-6 and TRBJ1-3, reads DAGVTQSPTHLIKTRGQQVTLRCSPKSGHDTVSWYQQALGQGPQFIFQYYEEEERQRGNFPDRFSGHQFPNYSSELNVNALLLGDSALYLCASSKDITGNTIYFGEGSWLTVV.

The rearrangement joins TRBV6-5 to TRBJ1-5; D is unresolved. Germline CDR1 is MNHEY and CDR2 is SVGAGI. CDR3 length equals 13 residues. With 7 bases removed from V and 2 bases from J, the gap between germline ends came to 9 bases. The CDR3 here is CASKAEGNQPQHF. CDR3 bases: TGTGCCAGCAAGGCGGAAGGCAATCAGCCCCAGCATTTT.

The chain couples TRBV19 to TRBJ1-1, with 7 positions matching TRBD1. Germline loops: CDR1 LNHDA, CDR2 SQIVND (reference sequence). V lost 3 bases, J lost 3 bases, and 16 bases stayed unmatched. The CDR3 spans 18 residues. CDR3 in DNA: TGTGCCAGTAGTATTGGTCCGTTTGGACAGGACGACTACACTGAAGCTTTCTTT. It encodes CASSIGPFGQDDYTEAFF.

The chain carries TRBV24-1 and TRBJ2-1, with D uncertain. With 5 bases removed from V and 2 bases from J, the gap between germline ends came to 6 bases. Germline-derived CDR1 and CDR2 are KGHDR and SFDVKD. The CDR3 runs to 13 residues. In DNA, the CDR3 is TGTGCCACCAGTGGGACGGCCTACAATGAGCAGTTCTTC. Encoded protein: CATSGTAYNEQFF.

This sequence joins TRBV4-2 and TRBJ2-7, with D unresolved. The CDR3 extends over 13 amino acids. With 1 base removed from V and 4 bases from J, the gap between germline ends came to 8 bases. Germline V gives CDR1 LGHNA, CDR2 YNFKEQ. The CDR3 region is CASSQVAAYEQYF. The CDR3 bases are TGTGCCAGCAGCCAAGTCGCGGCGTACGAGCAGTACTTC.

The chain joins TRBV6-2 or TRBV6-3 to TRBJ2-7; maybe TRBD1 (5 bases). The CDR3 runs 13 residues. Germline CDR1 reads MNHEY; CDR2 reads SVGEGT. The V end lost 4 bases, the J end lost 6 bases, and 13 bases lay between the germline ends. CDR3 sequence: CASSSYAQGEQYF. DNA of the CDR3: TGTGCCAGCAGTTCCTACGCCCAGGGCGAGCAGTACTTC.

This clone has only one observation. CDR3 sequence reads: CASSWPSGGQETQYF. The DNA for the CDR3 is TGTGCCAGTAGTTGGCCTAGCGGGGGCCAAGAGACCCAGTACTTC. The V gene is TRBV19, the J gene TRBJ2-5; TRBD2 matches 10 bases. The V segment lost 5 bases and the J segment 1 base; nucleotides outside the gene matches: 4. Germline CDR1 LNHDA, CDR2 SQIVND (reference sequence). The CDR3 totals 15 residues.

The chain links TRBV7-2 to TRBJ2-2, with TRBD2 matching over 7 bases. V shed 0 bases and J 3 bases; nucleotides not matched to a gene: 4. This CDR3 spans 16 amino acids. In germline, CDR1 is SGHTA, CDR2 FQGNSA. For the CDR3, the DNA is TGTGCCAGCAGCTTAGCGGCAGGGAGGGACACCGGGGAGCTGTTTTTT. Residues: CASSLAAGRDTGELFF.

DNA of the CDR3: TGCAGCGTTGACGAGGGGAAGGACTACGAGCAGTACTTC. Amino acid sequence: CSVDEGKDYEQYF. This chain joins TRBV29-1 and TRBJ2-7; D assignment may be TRBD1 or TRBD2 (5 bases each). The CDR3 has 13 residues. Germline V lookup: CDR1 SQVTM, CDR2 ANQGSEA. Trimming pared 3 bases from V and 3 bases from J, leaving 12 bases between.

The chain employs TRBV19 and TRBJ1-2; D is possibly TRBD1 (6 bases). Germline loops: CDR1 LNHDA, CDR2 SQIVND (reference sequence). The V end was cut by 3 bases, the J end by 8 bases, with 16 bases between. CDR3 length: 14 amino acids. CDR3 residues: CASSIGTGGGGYTF. The DNA of the CDR3 is TGTGCCAGTAGTATCGGCACAGGAGGGGGGGGCTACACCTTC. The full variable domain, with the rest looked up from reference TRBV19 and TRBJ1-2, is DGGITQSPKYLFRKEGQNVTLSCEQNLNHDAMYWYRQDPGQGLRLIYYSQIVNDFQKGDIAEGYSVSREKKESFPLTVTSAQKNPTAFYLCASSIGTGGGGYTFGSGTRLTVV.

This clone was seen just once. V usage is TRBV6-5 and J usage is TRBJ1-2; D is ambiguous. Per germline, CDR1 MNHEY and CDR2 SVGAGI. Trimming took off 4 bases at V and 8 bases at J, with 23 bases between the two ends. The CDR3 extends over 16 amino acids. The CDR3 protein is CASSSSPLRRAGGYTF. The CDR3 DNA reads TGTGCCAGCAGTTCATCCCCCCTAAGAAGGGCGGGAGGCTACACCTTC.